This T cell receptor beta chain was captured by sequencing in a study of cytomegalovirus exposure and HLA in healthy donors. The J segment lost 3 bases and the V segment lost 4 bases, leaving 6 bases of the junction unmatched. The CDR3 spans 16 residues. Per the germline V gene, CDR1 is SGHNT and CDR2 is YYREEE (reference sequence). In the case of this clone: Its specificity is not known.

The PCR had 60 Vbeta and 13 Jbeta primers. Repertoires were generated with immunoSEQ multiplex PCR, while TCRdb's copy carries only in-frame clones and drops some. The sample contains 250,000 or so clones, approximately 81% of which appear only once. Overall study results and limits: The Asian-associated ancestry cluster reportedly had fewer N-insertions than the roughly 720-donor mean in a later analysis.

The rearrangement joins TRBV5-4 to TRBJ2-1; 11 nucleotides align to TRBD2. The TCR originated in a human donor in good health. The sample consisted of PBMCs. The CDR3 reads CASSPTGTSGYNEQFF. The CDR3, as DNA: TGTGCCAGCAGCCCAACCGGGACTAGCGGCTACAATGAGCAGTTCTTC.